These 32 T cell receptor beta chains were all obtained from the same sample, sequenced in a study of hypomethylating agent response in myelodysplastic syndrome. Sequencing was performed with immunoSEQ multiplex PCR; in TCRdb, only in-frame clones are kept and a portion is missing. In the table there are about 5,700 clones, over 65% of which are singletons. This specimen was bone marrow, taken before or after starting hypomethylating agent treatment for myelodysplastic syndrome (not recorded which). These receptors originate from a human donor with myelodysplastic syndrome.

CDR3 loop: CASSLADRADTEAFF. CDR3 bases: TGCGCCAGCAGCTTGGCCGACAGGGCCGACACTGAAGCTTTCTTT. V is TRBV5-1 and J is TRBJ1-1; 7 bases align to TRBD1. Germline values: CDR1 SGHRS, CDR2 YFSETQ. V trimming: 0 bases; J trimming: 3 bases; junction bases outside the gene matches: 5. The CDR3 is made up of 15 amino acids.

The chain joins TRBV28 to TRBJ1-2, with no clear D. This CDR3 region has 12 residues. V lost 4 bases and J lost 8, with 11 bases in between. Germline CDR1 MDHEN, CDR2 SYDVKM. The CDR3 nucleotides read TGTGCCAGCAGTTCCGCCCTATGGGGCTACACCTTC. Amino acid sequence: CASSSALWGYTF.

The chain combines TRBV30 with TRBJ2-2, with D possibly TRBD1 on 5 matching bases. The CDR3 runs to 15 residues. The V end was cut by 3 bases, the J end by 4 bases, with 15 bases between. CDR1 is GTSNPN and CDR2 is SVGIG in the germline V gene (reference sequence). The DNA of the CDR3 is TGTGCCTGGAGAGGCGCAGGCAGGGTCACCGGGGAGCTGTTTTTT. Its protein product is CAWRGAGRVTGELFF.

The sample holds a few counts of this clone. The chain recombines TRBV19 with TRBJ2-7, with 9 bases lining up with TRBD1. Germline V gene sequence: CDR1 LNHDA, CDR2 SQIVND (reference sequence). The trim removed 10 bases at V and 2 bases at J, leaving 3 bases unmatched. The CDR3 has 12 amino acids. CDR3 protein: CATGTGPYEQYF. The CDR3 nucleotides read TGTGCCACCGGGACAGGGCCCTACGAGCAGTACTTC.

V is TRBV9 and J is TRBJ1-2; 10 bases agree with TRBD1. This CDR3 has 16 residues. In germline, CDR1 is SGDLS, CDR2 YYNGEE. V was pared by 4 bases and J by 5 bases, with 11 bases of the junction left unmatched. The CDR3 coding sequence is TGTGCCAGCAGCCCAGACCCGACAGGGGGCAGGTATGGCTACACCTTC. It encodes CASSPDPTGGRYGYTF. The whole variable domain, filled in from reference TRBV9 and TRBJ1-2, reads DSGVTQTPKHLITATGQRVTLRCSPRSGDLSVYWYQQSLDQGLQFLIQYYNGEERAKGNILERFSAQQFPDLHSELNLSSLELGDSALYFCASSPDPTGGRYGYTFGSGTRLTVV.

The chain employs TRBV4-2 and TRBJ1-1; TRBD1 might be the D (6 bases). V was trimmed by 4 bases and J by 5 bases, leaving 11 bases between them. The CDR3 totals 13 residues. Germline assignment: CDR1 LGHNA and CDR2 YNFKEQ. Here the CDR3 DNA reads TGTGCCAGCAGCCTCAAGGGGGGAACTGAAGCTTTCTTT. It encodes CASSLKGGTEAFF.

This sequence joins TRBV5-1 and TRBJ2-1; TRBD2 matches at 8 bases. The V gene end was trimmed by 1 base and the J gene end by 4 bases; junction bases not matched to a gene: 7. CDR3 length equals 16 residues. The germline V gene encodes CDR1 SGHRS and CDR2 YFSETQ. CDR3 region: CASSLMGSGGYNEQFF. For the CDR3, the DNA is TGCGCCAGCAGCTTGATGGGCAGCGGGGGTTACAATGAGCAGTTCTTC.

This rearrangement joins TRBV11-2 to TRBJ2-7; TRBD2 matches 14 bases. Germline assignment: CDR1 SGHAT and CDR2 FQNNGV. The CDR3 consists of 18 residues. V gave up 6 bases and J gave up 0 bases; unmatched junction bases: 10. For the CDR3, the DNA is TGTGCCAGCAGGCCAGGGACTAGCGGGGGCGGGAGCTCCTACGAGCAGTACTTC. Translation: CASRPGTSGGGSSYEQYF.

J is TRBJ1-6 and V is TRBV6-6; TRBD1 is a possible D gene (6 bases). The CDR3 has 14 residues. Per germline, CDR1 MNHNY and CDR2 SVGAGI (reference sequence). V dropped 6 bases and J dropped 3 bases, with 9 bases sitting between them. This chain's CDR3 is CASRGDIYNSPLHF. Written as DNA, the CDR3 is TGTGCCAGCAGAGGGGACATCTATAATTCACCCCTCCACTTT.

V gene TRBV4-1 combines with J gene TRBJ2-7; no clear D. V lost 4 bases and J 3 bases, leaving 13 bases between the germline ends. Germline V gene lookup returns CDR1 MGHRA and CDR2 YSYEKL. The CDR3 runs 14 residues. The CDR3 loop reads CASSRYSRNYEQYF. CDR3 DNA: TGCGCCAGCAGCCGATATTCCAGGAACTACGAGCAGTACTTC.

The rearrangement links TRBV4-3 to TRBJ1-2; 7 bases match TRBD1. The germline V gene encodes CDR1 LGHNA and CDR2 YSLEER. CDR3 length: 15 residues. V lost 0 bases and J lost 6; bases outside the gene matches: 7. CDR3 DNA sequence: TGCGCCAGCAGCCAAGAACCCAGCAGGGGGAATGGCTACACCTTC. It translates to CASSQEPSRGNGYTF.

The rearrangement uses TRBV11-2 and TRBJ2-2, with D hard to call. The V and J ends lost 1 base and 5 bases respectively, with 5 bases between them. The CDR3 length is 13 residues. Per germline, CDR1 SGHAT and CDR2 FQNNGV. Here the CDR3 reads CASSLGGTGELFF. In DNA form, the CDR3 reads TGTGCCAGCAGCTTAGGGGGAACCGGGGAGCTGTTTTTT.

This clone was counted only a few times. This chain connects TRBV4-3 to TRBJ2-7; no clear D gene. This CDR3 is 15 amino acids long. The V gene lost 0 bases and the J gene lost 5 bases, with 14 bases spanning the gap. Germline lookup yields CDR1 LGHNA and CDR2 YSLEER. CDR3 DNA: TGCGCCAGCAGCCAAGAACTTGCAGGCCTCCACGAGCAGTACTTC. The encoded protein is CASSQELAGLHEQYF.

V and J are TRBV7-9 and TRBJ1-4; no firm D call. This CDR3 has 16 residues. Trimming removed 5 bases from V and 5 bases from J, with 18 bases in between. Germline V gene sequence: CDR1 SEHNR, CDR2 FQNEAQ (reference sequence). In DNA, the CDR3 is TGTGCCAGCAGCAGAAATCGGGCTCTGGGAAATGAAAAACTGTTTTTT. This sequence encodes CASSRNRALGNEKLFF.

The rearrangement joins TRBV4-3 to TRBJ1-1; D gene uncertain. The CDR3 covers 15 residues. Germline CDR1 LGHNA, CDR2 YSLEER. V lost 0 bases to trimming and J lost 3 bases, with 11 bases between them. The CDR3 protein is CASSQEMWSDTEAFF. In DNA form, the CDR3 reads TGCGCCAGCAGCCAAGAAATGTGGAGTGACACTGAAGCTTTCTTT.

The rearrangement uses TRBV18 and TRBJ2-7, with 8 positions matching TRBD1. CDR3 length: 15 amino acids. The V gene's germline CDR1 is KGHSH and CDR2 LQKENI. V shed 6 bases, J shed 0 bases, and the junction held 7 bases outside the gene matches. The CDR3 here is CASSPGQGLSYEQYF. CDR3 DNA sequence: TGTGCCAGCTCCCCCGGACAGGGCCTCTCCTACGAGCAGTACTTC.

The sample holds a few counts of this clone. The gene calls are TRBV5-1 and TRBJ1-2, with D possibly being TRBD1 (5 bases). The V end was cut by 3 bases, the J end by 8 bases, with 20 bases between. CDR1 and CDR2 from the germline V gene are SGHRS and YFSETQ. The CDR3 runs to 15 residues. CDR3 residues: CASSSQERDVRGYTF. The CDR3 DNA reads TGCGCCAGCAGCTCGCAAGAACGGGACGTTCGAGGCTACACCTTC.

The chain carries TRBV2 and TRBJ2-7; 9 nucleotides align to TRBD2. V dropped 5 bases and J dropped 1; count of bases not matched to a gene: 6. CDR3 length equals 15 residues. CDR1 and CDR2 (germline): SNHLY, FYNNEI. CDR3 region: CASSTGRGGSYEQYF. In nucleotides, the CDR3 is TGTGCCAGCAGTACAGGGCGGGGGGGATCCTACGAGCAGTACTTC.

The chain employs TRBV5-1 and TRBJ1-1, with no clear D. The V and J ends lost 2 bases and 4 bases respectively, with 15 bases between them. The CDR3 covers 15 residues. Germline V CDR1 and CDR2: SGHRS, YFSETQ. In nucleotides, the CDR3 is TGCGCCAGCAGCTTAGCAAGACCCCGGATCACTGAAGCTTTCTTT. Its translation is CASSLARPRITEAFF.

CDR3 nucleotides: TGTGCCAGCAGCTTAACCCAGACAGGCACAGATACGCAGTATTTT. It is translated as CASSLTQTGTDTQYF. The chain recombines TRBV7-9 with TRBJ2-3; possible D gene TRBD1, 5 bases. The V and J ends lost 2 bases and 1 base respectively, with 10 bases between them. This CDR3 has 15 residues. Germline V lookup: CDR1 SEHNR, CDR2 FQNEAQ (reference sequence).

The genes are TRBV7-6 and TRBJ1-1; 9 bases map to TRBD1. The germline gives CDR1 SGHVS, CDR2 FNYEAQ. The J segment lost 1 base and the V segment lost 4 bases, leaving 7 bases of the junction unmatched. The CDR3 has 16 amino acids. The CDR3 region has the DNA TGTGCCAGCAGCTCGACCTCGGGACAGGGGAACACTGAAGCTTTCTTT. This gives the protein CASSSTSGQGNTEAFF.

This sequence joins TRBV11-2 and TRBJ2-3; D gene unclear. The CDR3 contains 13 residues. V shed 1 base and J shed 4 bases, with 6 bases lying between them. From germline, CDR1 is SGHAT and CDR2 FQNNGV. The CDR3 sequence is CASSLVTADTQYF. DNA for the CDR3: TGTGCCAGCAGCTTAGTAACGGCAGATACGCAGTATTTT.

The chain links TRBV18 to TRBJ1-4; D is uncertain. This CDR3 region has 16 residues. Germline V CDR1 and CDR2: KGHSH, LQKENI. Trimming shortened V by 0 bases and J by 0 bases, and 8 bases separated the two germline ends. The DNA of the CDR3 is TGTGCCAGCTCACCACCGAGCATAGCAACTAATGAAAAACTGTTTTTT. Its protein is CASSPPSIATNEKLFF.

J is TRBJ1-1 and V is TRBV10-1, with D tentatively TRBD1 (6 bases). CDR3 length: 15 residues. Germline assignment: CDR1 WNHNN and CDR2 SYGVQD (reference sequence). V was clipped by 8 bases and J by 3 bases, with 19 bases between them. CDR3 DNA: TGCGCCAGCGGTACCGGGGGGGCGCTGGACACTGAAGCTTTCTTT. Translating gives CASGTGGALDTEAFF.

The CDR3 nucleotides are TGTGCCAGTAGTACCGGACCTCCAAGGGTGGACACCATATATTTT. Residues: CASSTGPPRVDTIYF. The chain employs TRBV19 and TRBJ1-3; D remains unclear. Germline V gene lookup returns CDR1 LNHDA and CDR2 SQIVND (reference sequence). CDR3 length equals 15 residues. Deletions cut 4 bases from V and 8 bases from J, with 18 bases between. Drawing the rest from reference TRBV19 and TRBJ1-3, the complete variable domain is DGGITQSPKYLFRKEGQNVTLSCEQNLNHDAMYWYRQDPGQGLRLIYYSQIVNDFQKGDIAEGYSVSREKKESFPLTVTSAQKNPTAFYLCASSTGPPRVDTIYFGEGSWLTVV.

The chain is built from TRBV18 and TRBJ1-2, with D tentatively TRBD1 (5 bases). Trimming left V 8 bases short and J 1 base short, with 11 bases between. Germline V gene data show CDR1 as KGHSH and CDR2 as LQKENI. This CDR3 has 13 residues. CDR3 nucleotide sequence: TGTGCCAGCGGATCGGGGGATAACTATGGCTACACCTTC. Its translation: CASGSGDNYGYTF.

This sequence joins TRBV5-5 and TRBJ2-5; 7 bases agree with TRBD2. This CDR3 comprises 19 residues. Germline CDR1 and CDR2: SGHKS and YYEKEE (reference sequence). The J segment lost 0 bases and the V segment lost 0 bases, leaving 14 bases of the junction unmatched. Written as DNA, the CDR3 is TGTGCCAGCAGCTTGGTTCCTGGTTGGCGGGGAGGGTACCAAGAGACCCAGTACTTC. As protein: CASSLVPGWRGGYQETQYF.

This chain links TRBV30 with TRBJ1-2; a possible D gene is TRBD1 (6 bases). Germline V gene lookup returns CDR1 GTSNPN and CDR2 SVGIG (reference sequence). The CDR3 is made up of 12 amino acids. Trimming cost V 4 bases and J 8 bases, with 14 bases left between them. CDR3 sequence: CAWNQDSEGYTF. For the CDR3, the DNA is TGTGCCTGGAACCAGGACAGTGAAGGCTACACCTTC.

This clone was counted between two and nine times. V and J are TRBV4-2 and TRBJ1-4, with a weak D call TRBD1 (5 bases). Germline V gives CDR1 LGHNA, CDR2 YNFKEQ. V lost 1 base, J lost 4 bases, and 10 bases lay in between. This CDR3 has 15 residues. CDR3 residues: CASSQAYQGNEKLFF. CDR3 coding DNA: TGTGCCAGCAGCCAAGCCTACCAGGGTAATGAAAAACTGTTTTTT.

This clone was seen a single time. The chain carries TRBV7-9 and TRBJ2-1; 9 bases are shared with TRBD2. The CDR3 spans 18 residues. CDR1 is SEHNR, CDR2 FQNEAQ, per germline (reference sequence). Germline trimming cut 0 bases from V and 5 bases from J; bases unmatched to any gene: 11. DNA for the CDR3: TGTGCCAGCAGCTTAGCCAGGGGAGCTAGCGGGGCTCACAATGAGCAGTTCTTC. This encodes CASSLARGASGAHNEQFF.

The chain has TRBV5-1 and TRBJ2-1, with D perhaps being TRBD1 or TRBD2 (5 bases each). Germline V gene data show CDR1 as SGHRS and CDR2 as YFSETQ. The CDR3 length is 14 residues. V was trimmed by 5 bases and J by 6 bases, leaving 15 bases between them. CDR3 sequence: CASRAQSGGNEQFF. Here the CDR3 DNA reads TGCGCCAGCAGGGCACAGAGTGGGGGCAATGAGCAGTTCTTC.

V and J are TRBV19 and TRBJ1-5; TRBD1 agrees at 9 bases. Germline V lookup: CDR1 LNHDA, CDR2 SQIVND (reference sequence). The CDR3 has 17 amino acids. V lost 4 bases to trimming and J lost 0 bases; unmatched junction nucleotides: 7. CDR3 loop: CASSRPGQGYSNQPQHF. CDR3 in DNA: TGTGCCAGTAGTAGACCGGGACAGGGATATAGCAATCAGCCCCAGCATTTT. Looking up the rest from reference TRBV19 and TRBJ1-5 gives the full variable domain: DGGITQSPKYLFRKEGQNVTLSCEQNLNHDAMYWYRQDPGQGLRLIYYSQIVNDFQKGDIAEGYSVSREKKESFPLTVTSAQKNPTAFYLCASSRPGQGYSNQPQHFGDGTRLSIL.